Below, 3 T cell receptor beta chains from the same sample are listed, as sequenced in a study of OX40 agonist ivuxolimab in advanced cancers. The table came from immunoSEQ multiplex PCR; TCRdb's copy has only in-frame clones and leaves some out. The data show around 72,000 clones, approximately 81% seen once. The source material was CD4+ or CD8+ T cells sorted from blood, sampled in a trial of the OX40 agonist ivuxolimab. These receptors all come from an adult with an advanced solid tumor such as melanoma, head and neck, liver or kidney cancer.

CDR3 DNA sequence: TGTGCCAGCAGTGAAGCCGGGAACTCTAATGAAAAACTGTTTTTT. This gives the protein CASSEAGNSNEKLFF. The chain combines TRBV6-1 with TRBJ1-4; D gene ambiguous. CDR1 and CDR2 from the germline V gene are MNHNS and SASEGT. Trimming cost V 0 bases and J 3 bases, with 8 bases left between them. CDR3 length equals 15 residues.

V gene TRBV5-1 combines with J gene TRBJ2-1; 8 bases are a match to TRBD2. The CDR3 is 16 amino acids. The germline CDR1 and CDR2 sequences are SGHRS and YFSETQ. V was pared by 0 bases and J by 5 bases, with 7 bases of the junction left unmatched. CDR3 sequence reads: CASSLAGGAGNNEQFF. The CDR3 DNA reads as TGCGCCAGCAGCTTGGCCGGGGGGGCTGGCAACAATGAGCAGTTCTTC.

The CDR3 DNA reads TGTGCCACCAGCAACCCTAATCAGCCCCAGCATTTT. It translates to CATSNPNQPQHF. J is TRBJ1-5 and V is TRBV15, with D unresolved. V was clipped by 4 bases and J by 4 bases, with 5 bases between them. Germline V CDR1 and CDR2: LNHNV, YYDKDF (reference sequence). The CDR3 extends over 12 amino acids. The full variable domain, in which reference TRBV15 and TRBJ1-5 provide the parts outside the CDR3, is DAMVIQNPRYQVTQFGKPVTLSCSQTLNHNVMYWYQQKSSQAPKLLFHYYDKDFNNEADTPDNFQSRRPNTSFCFLDIRSPGLGDTAMYLCATSNPNQPQHFGDGTRLSIL.